The 26 T cell receptor gamma chains given below trace back to one sample, sequenced in a study of Vδ1+ human thymocytes. Study results and caveats: In the thymus, TRG and TRD repertoires looked highly polyclonal with Gaussian CDR3 lengths.

Antigens of these TCRs are unknown. RNA was extracted from the cells and then reverse transcribed. Pooled V-gene forward primers with one constant-region reverse primer generated the CDR3 amplicons by multiplex PCR. TCRdb reprocessed the multiplex PCR reads using CATT. The sample consists of approximately 40,000 gamma-chain clones, 20% of them appearing once. Sequencing used Vdelta1+ gamma-delta thymocytes from the thymus. Subset here: FACS-sorted CD3+ TCRalphabeta- TCRVdelta1+ TCRVdelta2- thymocytes. These receptors originate from a girl less than two years old who had congenital heart surgery.

The sample holds a few counts of this clone. The chain has TRGV3 and TRGJ1 or TRGJ2. CDR3 length equals 12 residues. Germline V gene data show CDR1 as VTNTFY and CDR2 as YDVSTARD (reference sequence). V gave up 5 bases and J gave up 7 bases; unmatched junction bases: 8. The CDR3 DNA reads TGTGCCACCTGGGGGGAGCGATATAAGAAACTCTTT. This sequence encodes CATWGERYKKLF.

With respect to this clone: Other DNA variants within this sample encode the same CDR3. The rearrangement links TRGV2 to TRGJ1 or TRGJ2. Germline V gene data show CDR1 as EGSNGY and CDR2 as YDSYNSKV. With V trimmed by 0 bases and J by 7 bases, 6 bases remained unmatched. The CDR3 loop spans 13 amino acids. The DNA for the CDR3 is TGTGCCACCTGGGACGGGCTAAGATATAAGAAACTCTTT. The encoded protein is CATWDGLRYKKLF.

In this sample, this clone turned up a few times. Other DNA sequences from this sample encode an identical CDR3 as well. This chain links TRGV2 with TRGJ1 or TRGJ2. The CDR3 runs 11 residues. The junction had 6 bases not matched to a gene; V was cut back by 3 bases and J by 10 bases. Germline CDR1 EGSNGY, CDR2 YDSYNSKV. The CDR3 DNA follows: TGTGCCACCTGGGACATTGAGAAGAAACTCTTT. Protein product: CATWDIEKKLF.

Concerning this clone itself: The junction does not match germline at one end; this may be a read error. The chain joins TRGV3 to TRGJ1 or TRGJ2. CDR3 length: 13 amino acids. Per the germline V gene, CDR1 is VTNTFY and CDR2 is YDVSTARD (reference sequence). CDR3 sequence (DNA): TGTGCCACCCGGGACAGAAGTTGCTATAAGAAACTCTTT. The encoded protein is CATRDRSCYKKLF.

V gene TRGV8 combines with J gene TRGJ1 or TRGJ2. Germline assignment: CDR1 VENAVY and CDR2 YDSYNSRV. There are 11 residues in the CDR3. Germline trimming cut 2 bases from V and 16 bases from J; bases unmatched to any gene: 11. CDR3 loop: CATWDNGVWLF. For the CDR3, the DNA is TGTGCCACCTGGGATAATGGGGTCTGGCTCTTT.

The genes are TRGV5 and TRGJP2. V lost 0 bases, J lost 2 bases, and 6 bases stayed unmatched. The CDR3 is made up of 16 amino acids. CDR1 and CDR2 from the germline V gene are VINAFY and YDVSNSKD. The CDR3 protein is CATWDRLESSDWIKTF. The CDR3 nucleotides read TGTGCCACCTGGGACAGGCTGGAGAGTAGTGATTGGATCAAGACGTTT.

V and J are TRGV8 and TRGJ1 or TRGJ2. CDR3 size: 14 residues. Germline loops: CDR1 VENAVY, CDR2 YDSYNSRV. J lost 4 bases, V lost 3 bases, and 9 bases had no gene match. The CDR3 is CATWDPLGYYKKLF. DNA of the CDR3: TGTGCCACCTGGGATCCTCTCGGGTATTATAAGAAACTCTTT.

The chain is built from TRGV5 and TRGJ1 or TRGJ2. Per the germline V gene, CDR1 is VINAFY and CDR2 is YDVSNSKD. V shed 0 bases, J shed 9 bases, and the junction held 5 bases outside the gene matches. The CDR3 is made up of 12 amino acids. The CDR3, as DNA: TGTGCCACCTGGGACAGGCACGGTAAGAAACTCTTT. Its protein product is CATWDRHGKKLF.

This clone was detected only a few times. A much bigger clone sits one base away, suggesting this may be a read error. This chain uses TRGV9 with TRGJ1 or TRGJ2. This CDR3 has 12 residues. With 0 bases clipped from V and 7 bases from J, the junction kept 3 bases outside the gene matches. CDR1 is GITISATS and CDR2 is ISYDGTV in the germline V gene (reference sequence). CDR3 coding DNA: TGTGCCTTGTGGGAGGTGAAATATAAGAAACTCTTT. Encoded protein: CALWEVKYKKLF.

This clone was observed a few times. This chain connects TRGV9 to TRGJ1 or TRGJ2. Germline V gene data show CDR1 as GITISATS and CDR2 as ISYDGTV (reference sequence). The CDR3 has 12 residues. With 3 bases clipped from V and 8 bases from J, the junction kept 7 bases outside the gene matches. The CDR3 nucleotides are TGTGCCTTGTGGGAGCCGCCCCATAAGAAACTCTTT. This encodes CALWEPPHKKLF.

This chain joins TRGV3 and TRGJ1 or TRGJ2. After removal of 0 bases from V and 7 bases from J, the junction contained 9 bases not matched to a gene. From germline, CDR1 is VTNTFY and CDR2 YDVSTARD (reference sequence). CDR3 length equals 14 residues. For the CDR3, the DNA is TGTGCCACCTGGGACAGGCCCGATTTGTATAAGAAACTCTTT. Translating gives CATWDRPDLYKKLF.

The chain uses TRGV8 and TRGJ1 or TRGJ2. The CDR3 has 11 residues. Germline V gene lookup returns CDR1 VENAVY and CDR2 YDSYNSRV. The junction had 7 bases not matched to a gene; V was cut back by 3 bases and J by 11 bases. The CDR3 sequence is CATWDVKEKLF. The CDR3 DNA is TGTGCCACCTGGGATGTTAAGGAGAAACTCTTT.

The chain combines TRGV4 with TRGJP. From germline, CDR1 is EGSTGY and CDR2 YDSYTSSV. V lost 4 bases, J lost 2 bases, and 5 bases stayed unmatched. The CDR3 contains 17 residues. This CDR3 reads CATWDGRQELGKKIKVF. DNA of the CDR3: TGTGCCACCTGGGACGGCCGGCAAGAGTTGGGCAAAAAAATCAAGGTATTT.

The rearrangement links TRGV9 to TRGJP1. The trim removed 3 bases at V and 5 bases at J, leaving 3 bases unmatched. Looked up from germline, CDR1 is GITISATS and CDR2 is ISYDGTV (reference sequence). The CDR3 has 13 amino acids. The CDR3 region is CALWEMTGWFKIF. In DNA, the CDR3 is TGTGCCTTGTGGGAGATGACTGGTTGGTTCAAGATATTT.

This chain links TRGV2 with TRGJP2. This CDR3 comprises 14 residues. The germline V gene has CDR1 EGSNGY and CDR2 YDSYNSKV. Unmatched junction bases numbered 8, after V lost 0 bases and J lost 10 bases. The CDR3 coding sequence is TGTGCCACCTGGGACGGGGGAGGGATTTGGATCAAGACGTTT. Protein: CATWDGGGIWIKTF.

There are many counts of this clone. The chain is built from TRGV8 and TRGJ1 or TRGJ2. The V segment lost 5 bases and the J segment 3 bases; nucleotides outside the gene matches: 4. Germline V gives CDR1 VENAVY, CDR2 YDSYNSRV. The CDR3 runs 12 residues. The CDR3 spells CATWVPYYKKLF. The CDR3 nucleotides are TGTGCCACCTGGGTCCCTTATTATAAGAAACTCTTT.

This clone was seen more than once but under ten times. In the same sample, other DNA sequences code for this CDR3. The chain employs TRGV3 and TRGJ1 or TRGJ2. The CDR3 consists of 15 residues. The junction had 5 bases not matched to a gene; V was cut back by 0 bases and J by 0 bases. The germline CDR1 and CDR2 sequences are VTNTFY and YDVSTARD (reference sequence). The CDR3 here is CATWDRPLNYYKKLF. CDR3 coding DNA: TGTGCCACCTGGGACAGGCCCTTGAATTATTATAAGAAACTCTTT.

Turning to this clone: A much larger clone lies one base from this, so it may be a read error. The sample contains more than one DNA sequence encoding this CDR3. V and J are TRGV3 and TRGJ1 or TRGJ2. The V gene's germline CDR1 is VTNTFY and CDR2 YDVSTARD (reference sequence). V shed 0 bases, J shed 7 bases, and the junction held 6 bases outside the gene matches. There are 13 residues in the CDR3. DNA of the CDR3: TGTGCCACCTGGGACAGGCCGCACTATAAGAAACTCTTT. This encodes CATWDRPHYKKLF.

As concerns this clone: Being one base from a much bigger clone, this may be a read error. The chain recombines TRGV4 with TRGJ1 or TRGJ2. Trimming cost V 6 bases and J 0 bases; bases outside gene matches: 5. Germline values: CDR1 EGSTGY, CDR2 YDSYTSSV. The CDR3 runs to 13 residues. The CDR3 bases are TGTGCCACCTGGACCCCGAATTATTATAAGAAACTCTTT. Translation gives CATWTPNYYKKLF.

On this clone itself: This sample includes further DNA sequences coding for the same CDR3. This chain uses TRGV3 with TRGJ1 or TRGJ2. V lost 1 base to trimming and J lost 9 bases; unmatched junction nucleotides: 3. The germline CDR1 and CDR2 sequences are VTNTFY and YDVSTARD (reference sequence). The CDR3 loop spans 11 amino acids. The CDR3 is CATWDSLKKLF. The CDR3 coding sequence is TGTGCCACCTGGGACAGTCTTAAGAAACTCTTT.

V and J are TRGV9 and TRGJ1 or TRGJ2. Germline V gene data show CDR1 as GITISATS and CDR2 as ISYDGTV (reference sequence). The J segment lost 11 bases and the V segment lost 7 bases, leaving 14 bases of the junction unmatched. The CDR3 length is 12 residues. CDR3 in amino acids: CALCFPIREKLF. The CDR3 DNA reads TGTGCCTTGTGCTTCCCTATAAGAGAGAAACTCTTT.

The V and J genes are TRGV8 and TRGJ1 or TRGJ2. This CDR3 is built from 14 residues. The V gene's germline CDR1 is VENAVY and CDR2 YDSYNSRV. Trimming at V came to 3 bases and at J to 2 bases, leaving 7 bases not matched to a gene. The CDR3 spells CATWDVGDYYKKLF. In nucleotides, the CDR3 is TGTGCCACCTGGGATGTTGGGGATTATTATAAGAAACTCTTT.

The chain links TRGV4 to TRGJ1 or TRGJ2. Germline CDR1 is EGSTGY and CDR2 is YDSYTSSV. The CDR3 has 14 amino acids. After removal of 1 base from V and 3 bases from J, the junction contained 6 bases not matched to a gene. CDR3 region: CATWDGSGYYKKLF. CDR3 nucleotides: TGTGCCACCTGGGATGGCTCCGGTTATTATAAGAAACTCTTT.

This clone showed up just a few times. This chain links TRGV5 with TRGJ1 or TRGJ2. Germline V lookup: CDR1 VINAFY, CDR2 YDVSNSKD. Losses at the gene ends were 0 bases for V and 4 bases for J; bases not matched to a gene: 15. The CDR3 sequence is 17 residues long. The chain's CDR3 is CATWDRHRIGSYYKKLF. The CDR3 DNA reads as TGTGCCACCTGGGACAGGCACCGAATCGGGTCATATTATAAGAAACTCTTT.

The J gene is TRGJ1 or TRGJ2, the V gene TRGV3. V lost 3 bases to trimming and J lost 0 bases; unmatched junction nucleotides: 8. Germline V gene data show CDR1 as VTNTFY and CDR2 as YDVSTARD (reference sequence). This CDR3 is built from 15 residues. CDR3 loop: CATWDGRMNYYKKLF. The CDR3 nucleotides read TGTGCCACCTGGGACGGCCGTATGAATTATTATAAGAAACTCTTT.

This chain connects TRGV4 to TRGJ1 or TRGJ2. Trimming removed 0 bases from V and 5 bases from J; junction bases left unmatched: 10. Germline V gene sequence: CDR1 EGSTGY, CDR2 YDSYTSSV. The CDR3 extends over 15 amino acids. The CDR3 here is CATWDGPDFHYKKLF. The CDR3, as DNA: TGTGCCACCTGGGATGGGCCCGATTTTCATTATAAGAAACTCTTT.